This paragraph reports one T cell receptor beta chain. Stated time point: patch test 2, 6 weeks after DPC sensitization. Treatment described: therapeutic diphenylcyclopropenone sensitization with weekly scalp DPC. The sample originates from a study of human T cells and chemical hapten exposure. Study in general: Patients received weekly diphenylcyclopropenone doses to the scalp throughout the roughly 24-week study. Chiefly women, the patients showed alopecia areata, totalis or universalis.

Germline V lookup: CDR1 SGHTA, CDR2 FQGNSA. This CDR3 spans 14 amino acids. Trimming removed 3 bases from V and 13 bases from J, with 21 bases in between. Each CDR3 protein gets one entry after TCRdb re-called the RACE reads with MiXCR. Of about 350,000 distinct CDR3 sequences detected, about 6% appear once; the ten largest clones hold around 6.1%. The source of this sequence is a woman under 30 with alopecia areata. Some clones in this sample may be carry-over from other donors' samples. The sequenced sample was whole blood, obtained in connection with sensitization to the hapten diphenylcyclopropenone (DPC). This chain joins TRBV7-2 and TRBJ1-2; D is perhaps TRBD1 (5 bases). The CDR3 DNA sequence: TGTGCCAGCAGCTTTGATTCACTCCGGGACGAAGGCACCTTC. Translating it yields CASSFDSLRDEGTF.